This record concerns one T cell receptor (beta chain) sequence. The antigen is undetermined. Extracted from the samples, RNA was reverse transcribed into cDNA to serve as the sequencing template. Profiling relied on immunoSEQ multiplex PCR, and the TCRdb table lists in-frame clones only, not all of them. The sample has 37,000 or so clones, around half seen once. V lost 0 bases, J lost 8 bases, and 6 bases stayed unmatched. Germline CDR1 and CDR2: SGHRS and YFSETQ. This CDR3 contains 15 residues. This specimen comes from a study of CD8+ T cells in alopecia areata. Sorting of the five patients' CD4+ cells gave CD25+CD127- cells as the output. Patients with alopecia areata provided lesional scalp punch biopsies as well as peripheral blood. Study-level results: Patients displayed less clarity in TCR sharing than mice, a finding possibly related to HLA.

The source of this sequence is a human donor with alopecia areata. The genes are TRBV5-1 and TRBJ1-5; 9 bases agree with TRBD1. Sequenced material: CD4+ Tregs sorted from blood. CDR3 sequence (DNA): TGCGCCAGCAGCTTGGGATGGGACAGGGCAGAGCCCCAGCATTTT. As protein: CASSLGWDRAEPQHF.